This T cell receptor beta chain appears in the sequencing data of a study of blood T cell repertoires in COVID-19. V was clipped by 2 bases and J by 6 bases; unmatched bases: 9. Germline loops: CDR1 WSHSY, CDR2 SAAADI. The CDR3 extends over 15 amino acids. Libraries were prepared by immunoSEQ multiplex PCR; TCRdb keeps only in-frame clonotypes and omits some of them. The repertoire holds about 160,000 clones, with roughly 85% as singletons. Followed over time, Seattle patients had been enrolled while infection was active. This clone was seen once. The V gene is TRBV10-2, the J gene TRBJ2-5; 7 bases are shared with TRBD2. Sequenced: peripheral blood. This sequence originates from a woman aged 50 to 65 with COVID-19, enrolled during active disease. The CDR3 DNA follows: TGCGCCAGCAGTGAGAGGGGACTATCCGCTCAGACCCAGTACTTC. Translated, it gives CASSERGLSAQTQYF.